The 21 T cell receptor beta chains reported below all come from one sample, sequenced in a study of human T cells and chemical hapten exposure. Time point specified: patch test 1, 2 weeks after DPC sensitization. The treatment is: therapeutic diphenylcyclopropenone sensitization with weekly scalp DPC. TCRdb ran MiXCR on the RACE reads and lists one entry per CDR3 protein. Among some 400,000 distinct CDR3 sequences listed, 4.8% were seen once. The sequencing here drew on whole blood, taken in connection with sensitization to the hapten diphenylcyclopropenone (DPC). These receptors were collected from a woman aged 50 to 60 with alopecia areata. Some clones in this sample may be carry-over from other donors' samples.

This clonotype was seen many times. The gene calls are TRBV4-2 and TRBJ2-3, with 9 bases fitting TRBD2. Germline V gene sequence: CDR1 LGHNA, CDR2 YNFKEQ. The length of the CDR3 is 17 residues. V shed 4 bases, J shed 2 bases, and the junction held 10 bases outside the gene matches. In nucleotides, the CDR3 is TGTGCCAGCAGCCCCCTTCTGGGACTAGCTGACACAGATACGCAGTATTTT. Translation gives CASSPLLGLADTDTQYF.

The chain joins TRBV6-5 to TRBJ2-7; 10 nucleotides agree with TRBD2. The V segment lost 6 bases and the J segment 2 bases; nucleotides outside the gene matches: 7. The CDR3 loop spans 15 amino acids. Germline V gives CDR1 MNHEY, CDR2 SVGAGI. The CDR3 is CASREGSGGPYEQYF. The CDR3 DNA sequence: TGTGCCAGCAGGGAAGGTAGCGGGGGGCCCTACGAGCAGTACTTC.

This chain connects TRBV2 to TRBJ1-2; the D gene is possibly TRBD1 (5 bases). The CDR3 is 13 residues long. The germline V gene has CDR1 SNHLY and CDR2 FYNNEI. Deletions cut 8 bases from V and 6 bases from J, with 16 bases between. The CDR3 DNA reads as TGTGCCAGCCCCGAGTCCAGGGCAGATGGCTACACCTTC. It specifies CASPESRADGYTF.

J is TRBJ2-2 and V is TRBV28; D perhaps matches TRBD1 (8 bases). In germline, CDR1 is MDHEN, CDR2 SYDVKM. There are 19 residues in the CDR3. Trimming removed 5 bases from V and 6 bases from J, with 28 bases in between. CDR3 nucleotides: TGTGCCAGCAGTCCCACCCTTCCCGGACAGGGCGGGAGATCCGGGGAGCTGTTTTTT. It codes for CASSPTLPGQGGRSGELFF.

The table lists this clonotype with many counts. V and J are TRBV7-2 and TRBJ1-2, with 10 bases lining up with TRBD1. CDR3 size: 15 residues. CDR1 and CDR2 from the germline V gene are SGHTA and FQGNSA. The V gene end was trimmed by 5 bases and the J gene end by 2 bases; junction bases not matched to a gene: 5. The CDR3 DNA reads TGTGCCAGCAGCCCCCGACAGGGGGCGAACTATGGCTACACCTTC. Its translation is CASSPRQGANYGYTF.

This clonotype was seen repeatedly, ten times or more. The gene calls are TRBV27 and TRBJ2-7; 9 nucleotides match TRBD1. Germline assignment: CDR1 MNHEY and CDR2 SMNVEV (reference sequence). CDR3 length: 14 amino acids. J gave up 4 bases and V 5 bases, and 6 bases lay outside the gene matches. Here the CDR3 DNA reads TGTGCCAGCAGTCACAGGGGGCTGTCGTACGAGCAGTACTTC. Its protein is CASSHRGLSYEQYF.

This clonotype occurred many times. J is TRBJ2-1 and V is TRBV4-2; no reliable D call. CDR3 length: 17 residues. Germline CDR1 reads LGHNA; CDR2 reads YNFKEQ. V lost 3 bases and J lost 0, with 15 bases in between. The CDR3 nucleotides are TGTGCCAGCAGCCAGAGTATAAGTAGAAGCTCCTACAATGAGCAGTTCTTC. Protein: CASSQSISRSSYNEQFF.

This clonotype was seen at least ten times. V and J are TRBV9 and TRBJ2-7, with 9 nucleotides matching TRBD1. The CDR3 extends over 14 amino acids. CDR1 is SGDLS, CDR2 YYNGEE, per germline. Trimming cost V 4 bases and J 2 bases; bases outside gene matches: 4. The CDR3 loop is CASSWGQGPYEQYF. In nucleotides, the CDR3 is TGTGCCAGCAGCTGGGGACAGGGCCCCTACGAGCAGTACTTC.

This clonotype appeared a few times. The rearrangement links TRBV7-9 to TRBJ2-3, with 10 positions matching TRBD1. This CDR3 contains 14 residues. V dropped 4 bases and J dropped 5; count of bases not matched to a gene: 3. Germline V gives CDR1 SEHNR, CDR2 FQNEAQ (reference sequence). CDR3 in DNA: TGTGCCAGCAGCTCCCGGGACAGGGGAGATACGCAGTATTTT. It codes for CASSSRDRGDTQYF. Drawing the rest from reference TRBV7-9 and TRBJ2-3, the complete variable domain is DTGVSQNPRHKITKRGQNVTFRCDPISEHNRLYWYRQTLGQGPEFLTYFQNEAQLEKSRLLSDRFSAERPKGSFSTLEIQRTEQGDSAMYLCASSSRDRGDTQYFGPGTRLTVL.

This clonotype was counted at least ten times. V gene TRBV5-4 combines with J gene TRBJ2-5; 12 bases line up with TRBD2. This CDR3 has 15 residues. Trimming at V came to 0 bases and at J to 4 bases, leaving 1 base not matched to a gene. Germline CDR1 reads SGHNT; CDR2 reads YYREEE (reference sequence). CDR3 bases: TGTGCCAGCAGCTTGGTACTAGCGGGAGGAGAGACCCAGTACTTC. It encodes CASSLVLAGGETQYF.

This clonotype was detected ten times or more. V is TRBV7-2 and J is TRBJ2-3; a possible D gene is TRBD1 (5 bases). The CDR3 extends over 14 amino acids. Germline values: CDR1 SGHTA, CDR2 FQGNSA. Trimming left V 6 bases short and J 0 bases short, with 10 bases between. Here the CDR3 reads CASSPQASTDTQYF. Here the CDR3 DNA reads TGTGCCAGCAGTCCACAGGCTAGCACAGATACGCAGTATTTT.

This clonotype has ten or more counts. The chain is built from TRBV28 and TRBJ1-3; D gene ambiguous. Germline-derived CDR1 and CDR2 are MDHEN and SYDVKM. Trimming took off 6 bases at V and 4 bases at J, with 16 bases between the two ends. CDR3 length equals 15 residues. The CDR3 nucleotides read TGTGCCAGCAGGGGAAACGGTCTAGTCGGAAACACCATATATTTT. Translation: CASRGNGLVGNTIYF.

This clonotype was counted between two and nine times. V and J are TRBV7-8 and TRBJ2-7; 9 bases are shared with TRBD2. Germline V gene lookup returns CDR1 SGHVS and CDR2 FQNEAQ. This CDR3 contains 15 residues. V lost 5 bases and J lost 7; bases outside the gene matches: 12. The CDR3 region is CASSLSGSPNGEQYF. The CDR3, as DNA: TGTGCCAGCAGCCTTAGCGGGAGCCCGAACGGGGAGCAGTACTTC.

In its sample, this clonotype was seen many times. This chain's CDR3 is CASSLAQDSPLHF. The CDR3, as DNA: TGTGCCAGCAGCTTAGCTCAGGATTCACCCCTCCACTTT. The chain uses TRBV11-2 and TRBJ1-6; D unclear. This CDR3 contains 13 residues. Germline V gene lookup returns CDR1 SGHAT and CDR2 FQNNGV. Trimming took 1 base from V and 8 from J, leaving 6 bases between them.

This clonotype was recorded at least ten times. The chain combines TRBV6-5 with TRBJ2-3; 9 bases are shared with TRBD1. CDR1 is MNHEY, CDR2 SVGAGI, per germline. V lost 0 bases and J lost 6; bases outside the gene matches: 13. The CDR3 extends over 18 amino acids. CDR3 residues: CASSYSKFRDRESDTQYF. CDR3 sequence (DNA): TGTGCCAGCAGTTACTCGAAGTTCCGGGACAGGGAATCGGATACGCAGTATTTT.

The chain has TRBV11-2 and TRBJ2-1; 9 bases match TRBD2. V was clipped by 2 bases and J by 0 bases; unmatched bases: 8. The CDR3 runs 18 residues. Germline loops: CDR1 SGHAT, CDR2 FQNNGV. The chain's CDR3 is CASSLRTSAQSSYNEQFF. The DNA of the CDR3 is TGTGCCAGCAGCTTACGGACTAGCGCACAGAGCTCCTACAATGAGCAGTTCTTC.

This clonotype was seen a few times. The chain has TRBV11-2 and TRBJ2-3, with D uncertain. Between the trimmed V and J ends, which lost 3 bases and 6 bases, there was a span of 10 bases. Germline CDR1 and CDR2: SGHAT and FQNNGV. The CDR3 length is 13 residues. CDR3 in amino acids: CASSFPLMDTQYF. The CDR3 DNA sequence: TGTGCCAGCAGCTTTCCCCTTATGGATACGCAGTATTTT.

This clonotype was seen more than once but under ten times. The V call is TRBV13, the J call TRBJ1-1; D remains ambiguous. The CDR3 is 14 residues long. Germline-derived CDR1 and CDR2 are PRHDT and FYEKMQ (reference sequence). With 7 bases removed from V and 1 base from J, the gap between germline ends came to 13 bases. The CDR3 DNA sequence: TGTGCCAGCACTGTACGCGGCCGGAACACTGAAGCTTTCTTT. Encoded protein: CASTVRGRNTEAFF. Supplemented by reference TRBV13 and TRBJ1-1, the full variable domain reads AAGVIQSPRHLIKEKRETATLKCYPIPRHDTVYWYQQGPGQDPQFLISFYEKMQSDKGSIPDRFSAQQFSDYHSELNMSSLELGDSALYFCASTVRGRNTEAFFGQGTRLTVV.

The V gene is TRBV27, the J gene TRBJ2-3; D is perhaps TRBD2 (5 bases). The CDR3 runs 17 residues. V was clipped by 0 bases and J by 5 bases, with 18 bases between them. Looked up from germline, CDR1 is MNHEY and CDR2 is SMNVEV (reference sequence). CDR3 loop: CASSLSPVGLEVDTQYF. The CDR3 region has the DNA TGTGCCAGCAGTTTATCTCCGGTCGGGCTGGAGGTAGATACGCAGTATTTT.

The CDR3 region is CSNAGGSGYTF. The CDR3 DNA sequence: TGCAGTAACGCGGGGGGTTCTGGCTACACCTTC. The J gene is TRBJ1-2, the V gene TRBV20-1, with D possibly being TRBD1 (5 bases). CDR3 length equals 11 residues. V was trimmed by 8 bases and J by 7 bases, leaving 14 bases between them. The germline V gene has CDR1 DFQATT and CDR2 SNEGSKA (reference sequence).

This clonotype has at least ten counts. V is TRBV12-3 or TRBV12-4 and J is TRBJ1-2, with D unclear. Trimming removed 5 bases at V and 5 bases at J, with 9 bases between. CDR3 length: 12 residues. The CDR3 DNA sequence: TGTGCCAGCAGTCTCCTGACGTATGGCTACACCTTC. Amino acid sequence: CASSLLTYGYTF.